This TCR beta chain appears in the sequencing data of a study of control samples from healthy donors and cancer patients. Germline V gene data show CDR1 as KGHDR and CDR2 as SFDVKD. V trimming: 4 bases; J trimming: 5 bases; junction bases outside the gene matches: 5. This CDR3 is 15 amino acids long. Assay used: immunoSEQ multiplex PCR; TCRdb lists only in-frame clones, some missing. The repertoire has around 80,000 clones, about 89% of them found once; the top ten carry around 20%. The receptor was isolated from a man aged 45-65 years in good health. The chain recombines TRBV24-1 with TRBJ2-5; 11 bases line up with TRBD1. The sequencing sample was made of blood. The CDR3 is CATSDPGQGGETQYF. CDR3 DNA sequence: TGTGCCACCAGTGACCCGGGACAGGGGGGGGAGACCCAGTACTTC.